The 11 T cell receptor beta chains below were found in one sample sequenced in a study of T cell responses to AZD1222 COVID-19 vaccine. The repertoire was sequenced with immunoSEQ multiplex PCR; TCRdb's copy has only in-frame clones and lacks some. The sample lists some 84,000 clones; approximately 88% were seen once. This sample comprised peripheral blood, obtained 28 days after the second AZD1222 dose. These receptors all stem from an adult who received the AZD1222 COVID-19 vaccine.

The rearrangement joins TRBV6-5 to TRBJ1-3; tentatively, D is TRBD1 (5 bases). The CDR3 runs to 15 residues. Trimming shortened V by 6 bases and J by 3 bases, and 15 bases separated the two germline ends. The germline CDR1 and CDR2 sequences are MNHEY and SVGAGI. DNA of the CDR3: TGTGCCAGCAGGGCCAACCGGGACGGTGGAAACACCATATATTTT. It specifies CASRANRDGGNTIYF.

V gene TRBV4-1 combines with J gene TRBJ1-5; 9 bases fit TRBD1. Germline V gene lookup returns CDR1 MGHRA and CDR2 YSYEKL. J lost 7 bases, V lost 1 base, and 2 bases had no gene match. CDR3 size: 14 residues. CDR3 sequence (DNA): TGCGCCAGCAGCCAAGGGACAGGGGAACAGCCCCAGCATTTT. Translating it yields CASSQGTGEQPQHF.

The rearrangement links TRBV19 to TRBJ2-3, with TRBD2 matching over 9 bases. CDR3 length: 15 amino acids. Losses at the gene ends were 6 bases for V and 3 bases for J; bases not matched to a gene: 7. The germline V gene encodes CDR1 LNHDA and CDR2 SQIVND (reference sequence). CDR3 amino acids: CASSFLAGLTDTQYF. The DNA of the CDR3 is TGTGCCAGTAGCTTTCTAGCGGGGTTGACAGATACGCAGTATTTT.

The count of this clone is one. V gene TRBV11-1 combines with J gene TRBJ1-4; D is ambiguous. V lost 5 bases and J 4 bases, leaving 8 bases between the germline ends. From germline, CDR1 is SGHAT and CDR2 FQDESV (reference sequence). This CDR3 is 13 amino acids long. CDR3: CASSLSINEKLFF. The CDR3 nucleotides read TGTGCCAGCAGCCTTTCCATTAATGAAAAACTGTTTTTT.

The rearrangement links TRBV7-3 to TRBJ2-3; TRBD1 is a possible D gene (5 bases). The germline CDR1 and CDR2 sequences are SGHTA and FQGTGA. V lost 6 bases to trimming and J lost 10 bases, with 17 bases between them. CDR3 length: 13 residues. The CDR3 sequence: CASSPDSQVPQYF. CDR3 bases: TGTGCCAGCAGTCCCGACAGTCAGGTTCCGCAGTATTTT. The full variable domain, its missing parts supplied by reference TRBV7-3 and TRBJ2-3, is GAGVSQTPSNKVTEKGKYVELRCDPISGHTALYWYRQSLGQGPEFLIYFQGTGAADDSGLPNDRFFAVRPEGSVSTLKIQRTERGDSAVYLCASSPDSQVPQYFGPGTRLTVL.

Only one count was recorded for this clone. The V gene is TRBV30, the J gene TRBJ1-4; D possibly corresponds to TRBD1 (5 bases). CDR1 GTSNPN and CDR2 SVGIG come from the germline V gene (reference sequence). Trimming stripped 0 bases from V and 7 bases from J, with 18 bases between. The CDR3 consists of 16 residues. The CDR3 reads CAWSVSGAGSAEKLFF. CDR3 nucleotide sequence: TGTGCCTGGAGTGTATCCGGTGCAGGGAGTGCTGAAAAACTGTTTTTT.

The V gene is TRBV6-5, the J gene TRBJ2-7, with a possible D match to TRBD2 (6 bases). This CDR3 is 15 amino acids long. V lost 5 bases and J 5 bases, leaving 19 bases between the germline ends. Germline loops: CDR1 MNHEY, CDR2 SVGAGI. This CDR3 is CASSPPRGGYDEQYF. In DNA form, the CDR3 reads TGTGCCAGCAGTCCCCCGCGGGGAGGCTACGACGAGCAGTACTTC.

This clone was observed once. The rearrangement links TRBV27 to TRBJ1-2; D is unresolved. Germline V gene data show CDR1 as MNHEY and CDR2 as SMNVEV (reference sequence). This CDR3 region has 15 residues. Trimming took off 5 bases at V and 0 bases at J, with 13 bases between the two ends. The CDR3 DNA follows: TGTGCCAGCAGTCCCCGCGCGGTAGCTAACTATGGCTACACCTTC. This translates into CASSPRAVANYGYTF.

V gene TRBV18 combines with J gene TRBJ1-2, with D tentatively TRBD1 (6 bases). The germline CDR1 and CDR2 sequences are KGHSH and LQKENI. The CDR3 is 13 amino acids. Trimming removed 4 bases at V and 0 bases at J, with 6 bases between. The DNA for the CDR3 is TGTGCCAGCTCACGGGACACTAACTATGGCTACACCTTC. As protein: CASSRDTNYGYTF.

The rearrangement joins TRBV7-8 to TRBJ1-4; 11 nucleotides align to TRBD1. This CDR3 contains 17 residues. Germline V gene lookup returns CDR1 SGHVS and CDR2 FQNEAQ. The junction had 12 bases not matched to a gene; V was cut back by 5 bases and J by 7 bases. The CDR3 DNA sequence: TGTGCCAGCAGCCCCAGGGACAGGGGGGTGTACAGTGAAAAACTGTTTTTT. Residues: CASSPRDRGVYSEKLFF. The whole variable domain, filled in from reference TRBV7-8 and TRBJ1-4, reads GAGVSQSPRYKVAKRGQDVALRCDPISGHVSLFWYQQALGQGPEFLTYFQNEAQLDKSGLPSDRFFAERPEGSVSTLKIQRTQQEDSAVYLCASSPRDRGVYSEKLFFGSGTQLSVL.

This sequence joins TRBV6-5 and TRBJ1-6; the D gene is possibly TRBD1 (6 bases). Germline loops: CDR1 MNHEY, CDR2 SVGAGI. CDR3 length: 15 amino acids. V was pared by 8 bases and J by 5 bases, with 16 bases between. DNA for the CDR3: TGTGCCAGCGCATGGCAGGGGCAGGATAATTCACCCCTCCACTTT. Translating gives CASAWQGQDNSPLHF.